Sequencing of this T cell receptor (beta chain) was carried out in a study of persistence of HIV-infected CD4 T cells. Turning to the study itself: Isolated cells were CMV- and HIV-1 Gag-responding CD4+ T cells.

Study findings and constraints: Antigen-responding cells were enriched for degenerate expanded CDR3beta sequences.

As for this clone: No antigen is known for it.

Looked up from germline, CDR1 is MNHEY and CDR2 is SMNVEV (reference sequence). V dropped 0 bases and J dropped 3 bases, with 13 bases sitting between them. The CDR3 spans 16 residues. Sequencing used immunoSEQ version 4 in survey mode. TCRdb's table, derived via immunoSEQ multiplex PCR, lists solely in-frame clones and lacks some. The sample contains around 39,000 clones, about 81% of which appear only once. An overlapping HIV-1 Gag peptide pool stimulated these cells at 0.75 to 1 ug/peptide/mL. Sorted nonresponding memory CD4+ T cells were CD40L-negative, CD69-negative, CD45RO-high. CD8+ T cells were removed from PBMCs prior to stimulation. For about 17 hours, CD8-depleted PBMCs received anti-CD28/CD49d costimulation, a CD40-blocking antibody and enfuvirtide.

This receptor was taken from an adult with HIV. The donor label of this sample is uncertain. The input for sequencing was cultured CD4+ T cells from PBMCs, taken from a patient who received antiretroviral therapy. The chain links TRBV27 to TRBJ2-3; D remains unclear. This CDR3 reads CASSLSVGPKTDTQYF. The CDR3 DNA sequence: TGTGCCAGCAGTTTATCAGTCGGACCTAAAACAGATACGCAGTATTTT.